The 11 T cell receptor beta chains reported below all come from one sample, sequenced in a study of cytomegalovirus exposure and HLA in healthy donors. 60 Vbeta and 13 Jbeta primers were used in PCR. Assay: immunoSEQ multiplex PCR; the TCRdb copy retains only in-frame clones and omits some. The sample holds about 150,000 clones; around 80% are singletons and the top ten take about 4%. Input material: PBMCs. These receptors were obtained from a woman aged 40 to 50 in good health and CMV-seronegative.

V gene TRBV27 combines with J gene TRBJ2-5, with D tentatively TRBD2 (7 bases). V was trimmed by 2 bases and J by 5 bases, leaving 18 bases between them. CDR1 and CDR2 (germline): MNHEY, SMNVEV (reference sequence). CDR3 size: 16 residues. The CDR3 bases are TGTGCCAGCAGTTTAAGGGGAGTGGGGGGGCCGGAGACCCAGTACTTC. Encoded protein: CASSLRGVGGPETQYF.

The chain employs TRBV4-1 and TRBJ2-7, with 8 bases that match TRBD2. This CDR3 is 17 amino acids long. Germline V lookup: CDR1 MGHRA, CDR2 YSYEKL. With V trimmed by 3 bases and J by 0 bases, 10 bases remained unmatched. CDR3 sequence: CASSQTQGLAGSYEQYF. The CDR3 nucleotides read TGCGCCAGCAGCCAGACCCAGGGGCTAGCGGGCTCCTACGAGCAGTACTTC.

CDR3 sequence reads: CASSFRGTDTDTQYF. CDR3 sequence (DNA): TGTGCCAGCAGCTTCCGAGGAACGGACACAGATACGCAGTATTTT. This chain uses TRBV13 with TRBJ2-3; the D is unclear. The germline V and J ends were trimmed by 3 bases and 2 bases, with 12 bases remaining between them. This CDR3 spans 15 amino acids. In germline, CDR1 is PRHDT, CDR2 FYEKMQ (reference sequence).

The CDR3 loop reads CASRVAGGGTYGYTF. CDR3 nucleotide sequence: TGTGCCAGCAGAGTTGCCGGGGGGGGAACCTATGGCTACACCTTC. The V and J genes are TRBV28 and TRBJ1-2, with D perhaps TRBD1 (5 bases). Germline V gene data show CDR1 as MDHEN and CDR2 as SYDVKM. The CDR3 runs 15 residues. Trimming removed 6 bases from V and 4 bases from J, with 18 bases in between.

This chain connects TRBV29-1 to TRBJ2-1; 11 nucleotides match TRBD1. After removal of 8 bases from V and 8 bases from J, the junction contained 8 bases not matched to a gene. The CDR3 length is 13 residues. Germline CDR1 reads SQVTM; CDR2 reads ANQGSEA. CDR3 DNA sequence: TGCAGCACAGGACAGGGGGCCTTCGATGAGCAGTTCTTC. Translated, it gives CSTGQGAFDEQFF.

The chain has TRBV13 and TRBJ2-7, with 8 nucleotides matching TRBD1. The CDR3 has 16 amino acids. With 4 bases clipped from V and 6 bases from J, the junction kept 14 bases outside the gene matches. Germline V gene sequence: CDR1 PRHDT, CDR2 FYEKMQ (reference sequence). This CDR3 is CASSSPTGAQSREQYF. The CDR3 DNA reads TGTGCCAGCAGCTCCCCGACAGGGGCTCAGAGTCGCGAGCAGTACTTC.

The genes are TRBV19 and TRBJ1-1, with a weak D call TRBD1 (5 bases). The V gene's germline CDR1 is LNHDA and CDR2 SQIVND (reference sequence). The ends were cut back, 3 bases at V and 7 bases at J, with 15 bases in the middle. The CDR3 totals 14 residues. The CDR3 loop is CASSIVSGHREAFF. Here the CDR3 DNA reads TGTGCCAGTAGTATCGTCAGTGGACACCGTGAAGCTTTCTTT.

The DNA for the CDR3 is TGCGCCAGCAGCTCCGGACTGGATCAGTATTTT. Amino acid sequence: CASSSGLDQYF. The V gene is TRBV5-1, the J gene TRBJ2-3, with a possible D match to TRBD2 (5 bases). Germline V gene sequence: CDR1 SGHRS, CDR2 YFSETQ. The CDR3 is 11 residues long. V was trimmed by 3 bases and J by 12 bases, leaving 11 bases between them.

About this clone: Sequence at one end of the junction differs from germline and may be a read error. This chain links TRBV11-2 with TRBJ2-7; 9 bases are a match to TRBD1. This CDR3 comprises 12 residues. Germline lookup yields CDR1 SGHAT and CDR2 FQNNGV. The CDR3 sequence: CASSLEAQGAFF. The CDR3 DNA sequence: TGTGCCAGCAGCTTAGAGGCACAGGGGGCGTTCTTC. Based on the CDR3 plus reference TRBV11-2 and TRBJ2-7, the full variable domain is EAGVAQSPRYKIIEKRQSVAFWCNPISGHATLYWYQQILGQGPKLLIQFQNNGVVDDSQLPKDRFSAERLKGVDSTLKIQPAKLEDSAVYLCASSLEAQGAFFGPGTRLTVT.

The chain employs TRBV30 and TRBJ1-5; D perhaps matches TRBD1 (5 bases). Germline V CDR1 and CDR2: GTSNPN, SVGIG (reference sequence). Trimming shortened V by 3 bases and J by 3 bases, and 9 bases separated the two germline ends. CDR3 size: 13 residues. CDR3 sequence (DNA): TGTGCCTGGAGCTCAGGGCTCAATCAGCCCCAGCATTTT. Encoded protein: CAWSSGLNQPQHF. The full variable domain, completed using reference TRBV30 and TRBJ1-5, is SQTIHQWPATLVQPVGSPLSLECTVEGTSNPNLYWYRQAAGRGLQLLFYSVGIGQISSEVPQNLSASRPQDRQFILSSKKLLLSDSGFYLCAWSSGLNQPQHFGDGTRLSIL.

This chain joins TRBV5-6 and TRBJ2-1; no firm D call. The CDR3 spans 13 residues. Germline V gene lookup returns CDR1 SGHDT and CDR2 YYEEEE. The germline V and J ends were trimmed by 2 bases and 7 bases, with 10 bases remaining between them. The CDR3 here is CASSFIALNEQFF. For the CDR3, the DNA is TGTGCCAGCAGCTTTATAGCCTTGAATGAGCAGTTCTTC.